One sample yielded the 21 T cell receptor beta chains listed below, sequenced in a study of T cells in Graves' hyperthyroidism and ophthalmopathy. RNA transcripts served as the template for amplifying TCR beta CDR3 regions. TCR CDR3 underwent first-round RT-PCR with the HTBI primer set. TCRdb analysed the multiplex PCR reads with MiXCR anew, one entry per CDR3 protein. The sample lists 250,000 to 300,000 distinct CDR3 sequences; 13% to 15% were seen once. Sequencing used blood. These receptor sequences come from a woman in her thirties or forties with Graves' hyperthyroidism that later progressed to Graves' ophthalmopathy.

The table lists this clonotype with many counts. This CDR3 reads CSAHLAGTDTQYF. DNA of the CDR3: TGCAGTGCTCATCTAGCGGGCACAGATACGCAGTATTTT. This chain uses TRBV20-1 with TRBJ2-3; 7 bases are shared with TRBD2. V gave up 5 bases and J gave up 1 base; unmatched junction bases: 3. In germline, CDR1 is DFQATT, CDR2 SNEGSKA (reference sequence). CDR3 length: 13 amino acids.

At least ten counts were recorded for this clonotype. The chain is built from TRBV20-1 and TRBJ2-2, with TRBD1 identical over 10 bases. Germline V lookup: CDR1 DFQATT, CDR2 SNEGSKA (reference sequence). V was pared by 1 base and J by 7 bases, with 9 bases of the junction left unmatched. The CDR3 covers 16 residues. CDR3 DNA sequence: TGCAGTGCTAGAGTCTCCGGGACAGGGGTTGGCGGGGAGCTGTTTTTT. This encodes CSARVSGTGVGGELFF.

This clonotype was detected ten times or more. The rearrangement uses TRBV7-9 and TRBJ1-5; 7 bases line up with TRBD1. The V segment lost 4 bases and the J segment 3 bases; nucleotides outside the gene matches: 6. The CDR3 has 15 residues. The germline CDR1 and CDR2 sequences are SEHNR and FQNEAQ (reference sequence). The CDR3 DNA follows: TGTGCCAGCAGCTCCTCGGACAGGCACAATCAGCCCCAGCATTTT. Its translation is CASSSSDRHNQPQHF.

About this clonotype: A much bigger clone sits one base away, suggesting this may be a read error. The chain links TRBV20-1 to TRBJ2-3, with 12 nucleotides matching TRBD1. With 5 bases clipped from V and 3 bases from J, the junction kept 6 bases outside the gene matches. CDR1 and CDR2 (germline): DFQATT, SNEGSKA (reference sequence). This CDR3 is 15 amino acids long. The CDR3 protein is CSAGGDRGLTDTQYF. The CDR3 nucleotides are TGCAGTGCTGGAGGGGACAGGGGGCTGACAGATACGCAGTATTTT.

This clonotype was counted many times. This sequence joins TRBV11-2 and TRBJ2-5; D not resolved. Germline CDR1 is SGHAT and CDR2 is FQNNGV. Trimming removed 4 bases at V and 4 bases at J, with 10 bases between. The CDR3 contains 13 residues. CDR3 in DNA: TGTGCCAGCAGCTCCCCGGTGAGAGAGACCCAGTACTTC. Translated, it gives CASSSPVRETQYF.

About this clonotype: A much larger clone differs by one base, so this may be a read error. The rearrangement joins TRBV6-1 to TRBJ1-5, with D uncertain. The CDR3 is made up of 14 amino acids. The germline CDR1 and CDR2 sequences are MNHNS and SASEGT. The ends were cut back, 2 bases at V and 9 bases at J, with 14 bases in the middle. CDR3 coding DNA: TGTGCCAGCAGTGAACTTGACTGGGAAAGGCCCCAGCATTTT. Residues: CASSELDWERPQHF.

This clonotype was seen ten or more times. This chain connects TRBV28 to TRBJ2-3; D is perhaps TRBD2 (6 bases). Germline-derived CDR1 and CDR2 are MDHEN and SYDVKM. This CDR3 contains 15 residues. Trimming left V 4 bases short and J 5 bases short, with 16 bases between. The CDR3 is CASSYPQYGGDTQYF. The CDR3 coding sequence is TGTGCCAGCAGTTATCCCCAGTACGGGGGAGATACGCAGTATTTT. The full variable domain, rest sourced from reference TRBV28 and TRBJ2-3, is DVKVTQSSRYLVKRTGEKVFLECVQDMDHENMFWYRQDPGLGLRLIYFSYDVKMKEKGDIPEGYSVSREKKERFSLILESASTNQTSMYLCASSYPQYGGDTQYFGPGTRLTVL.

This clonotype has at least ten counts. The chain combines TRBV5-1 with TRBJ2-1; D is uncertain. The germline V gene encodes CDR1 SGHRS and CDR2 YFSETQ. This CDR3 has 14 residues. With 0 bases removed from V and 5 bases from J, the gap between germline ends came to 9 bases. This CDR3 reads CASSLVGEDNEQFF. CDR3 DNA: TGCGCCAGCAGCTTGGTTGGTGAGGACAATGAGCAGTTCTTC.

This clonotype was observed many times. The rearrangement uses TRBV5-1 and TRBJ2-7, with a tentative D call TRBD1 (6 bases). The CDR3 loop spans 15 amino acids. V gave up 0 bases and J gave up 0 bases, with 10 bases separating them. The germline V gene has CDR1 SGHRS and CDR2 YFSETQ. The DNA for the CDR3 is TGCGCCAGCAGCTTGGCCACAGGGCCCTCCTACGAGCAGTACTTC. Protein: CASSLATGPSYEQYF. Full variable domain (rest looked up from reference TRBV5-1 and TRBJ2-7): KAGVTQTPRYLIKTRGQQVTLSCSPISGHRSVSWYQQTPGQGLQFLFEYFSETQRNKGNFPGRFSGRQFSNSRSEMNVSTLELGDSALYLCASSLATGPSYEQYFGPGTRLTVT.

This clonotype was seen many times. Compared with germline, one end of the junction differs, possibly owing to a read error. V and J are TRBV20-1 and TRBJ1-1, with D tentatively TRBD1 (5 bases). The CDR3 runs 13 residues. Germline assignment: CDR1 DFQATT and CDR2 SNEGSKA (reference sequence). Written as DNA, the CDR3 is TGCAGTGCAGGAGTGGTGGCGGACACCGAAGCTTTCTTT. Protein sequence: CSAGVVADTEAFF.

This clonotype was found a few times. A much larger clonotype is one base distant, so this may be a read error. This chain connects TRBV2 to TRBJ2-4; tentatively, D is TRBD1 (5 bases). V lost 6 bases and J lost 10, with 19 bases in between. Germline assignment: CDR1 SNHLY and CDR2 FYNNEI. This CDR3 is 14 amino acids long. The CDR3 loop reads CASSPDTLIKIQYF. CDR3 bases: TGTGCCAGCAGCCCGGACACTTTAATAAAAATTCAGTACTTC.

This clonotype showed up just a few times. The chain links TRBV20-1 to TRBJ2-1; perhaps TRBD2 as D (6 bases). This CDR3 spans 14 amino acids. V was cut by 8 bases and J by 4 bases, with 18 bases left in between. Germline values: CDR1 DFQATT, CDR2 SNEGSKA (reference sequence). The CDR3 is CSTHQASEYNEQFF. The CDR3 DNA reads TGCAGTACCCACCAGGCTAGCGAATACAATGAGCAGTTCTTC.

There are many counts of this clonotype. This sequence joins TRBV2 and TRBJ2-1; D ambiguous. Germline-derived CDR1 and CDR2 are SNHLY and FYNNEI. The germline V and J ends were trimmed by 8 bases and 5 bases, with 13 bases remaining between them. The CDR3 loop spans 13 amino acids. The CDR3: CASLGLHDNEQFF. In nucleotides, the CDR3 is TGTGCCAGCCTGGGCTTACACGACAATGAGCAGTTCTTC.

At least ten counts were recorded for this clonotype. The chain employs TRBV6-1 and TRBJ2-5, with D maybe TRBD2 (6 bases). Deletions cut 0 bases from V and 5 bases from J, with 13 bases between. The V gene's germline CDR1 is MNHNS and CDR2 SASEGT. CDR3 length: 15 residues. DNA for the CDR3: TGTGCCAGCAGTGAAGCCACGGGAGTATGGGAGACCCAGTACTTC. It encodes CASSEATGVWETQYF.

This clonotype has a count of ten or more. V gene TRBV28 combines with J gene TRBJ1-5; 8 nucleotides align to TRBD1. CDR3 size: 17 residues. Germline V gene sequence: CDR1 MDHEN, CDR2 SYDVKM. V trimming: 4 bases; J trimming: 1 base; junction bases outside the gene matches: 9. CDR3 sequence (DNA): TGTGCCAGCAGTTCGACAGGGGTTAAGGCGAGCAATCAGCCCCAGCATTTT. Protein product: CASSSTGVKASNQPQHF.

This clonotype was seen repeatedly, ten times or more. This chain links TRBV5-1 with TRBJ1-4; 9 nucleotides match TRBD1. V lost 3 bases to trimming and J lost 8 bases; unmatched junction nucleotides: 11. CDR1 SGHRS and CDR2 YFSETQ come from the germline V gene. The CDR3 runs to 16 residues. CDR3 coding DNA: TGCGCCAGCAGCTGGAGTTCAGGACAGGGGAGGGAAAAACTGTTTTTT. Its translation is CASSWSSGQGREKLFF. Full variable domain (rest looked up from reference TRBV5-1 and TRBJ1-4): KAGVTQTPRYLIKTRGQQVTLSCSPISGHRSVSWYQQTPGQGLQFLFEYFSETQRNKGNFPGRFSGRQFSNSRSEMNVSTLELGDSALYLCASSWSSGQGREKLFFGSGTQLSVL.

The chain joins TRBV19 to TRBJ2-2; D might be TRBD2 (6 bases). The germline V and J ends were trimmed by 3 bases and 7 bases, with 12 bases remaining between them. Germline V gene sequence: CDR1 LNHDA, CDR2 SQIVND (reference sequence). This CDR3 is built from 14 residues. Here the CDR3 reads CASSMGGSGGELFF. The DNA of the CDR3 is TGTGCCAGTAGTATGGGGGGATCGGGCGGGGAGCTGTTTTTT.

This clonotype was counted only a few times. The CDR3 coding sequence is TGTGCCAGCAGCGCTGTAGTTATAGATACGCAGTATTTT. This encodes CASSAVVIDTQYF. The V and J genes are TRBV7-6 and TRBJ2-3, with unresolved D. CDR3 size: 13 residues. Trimming took 5 bases from V and 5 from J, leaving 11 bases between them. Looked up from germline, CDR1 is SGHVS and CDR2 is FNYEAQ.

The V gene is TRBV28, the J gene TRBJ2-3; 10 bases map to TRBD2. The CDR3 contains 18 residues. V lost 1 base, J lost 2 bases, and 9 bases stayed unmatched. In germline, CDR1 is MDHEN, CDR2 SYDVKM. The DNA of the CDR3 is TGTGCCAGCAGTTTATATTGGGTGACTAGCGGGCTCACAGATACGCAGTATTTT. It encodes CASSLYWVTSGLTDTQYF.

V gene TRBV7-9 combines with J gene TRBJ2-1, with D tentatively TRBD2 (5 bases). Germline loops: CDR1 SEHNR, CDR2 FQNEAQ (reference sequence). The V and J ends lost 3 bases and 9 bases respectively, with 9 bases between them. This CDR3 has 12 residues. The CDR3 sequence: CASSFGEGEQFF. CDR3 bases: TGTGCCAGCAGCTTCGGAGAGGGTGAGCAGTTCTTC.

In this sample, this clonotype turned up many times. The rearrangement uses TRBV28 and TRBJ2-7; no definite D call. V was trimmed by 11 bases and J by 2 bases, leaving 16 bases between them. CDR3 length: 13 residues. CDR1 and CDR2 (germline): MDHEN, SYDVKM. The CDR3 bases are TGTGCCGGCAACGCTCACAACCCCTACGAGCAGTACTTC. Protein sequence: CAGNAHNPYEQYF.